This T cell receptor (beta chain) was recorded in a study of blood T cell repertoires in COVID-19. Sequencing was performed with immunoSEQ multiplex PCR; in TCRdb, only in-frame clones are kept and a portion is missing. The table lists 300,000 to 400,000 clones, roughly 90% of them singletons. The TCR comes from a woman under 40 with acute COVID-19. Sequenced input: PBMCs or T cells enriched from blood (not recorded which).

The chain's CDR3 is CASSRQDKVDYGYTF. CDR3 sequence (DNA): TGTGCCAGCAGCCGGCAGGACAAGGTGGACTATGGCTACACCTTC. The chain recombines TRBV28 with TRBJ1-2; perhaps TRBD1 as D (5 bases). The germline gives CDR1 MDHEN, CDR2 SYDVKM. V lost 6 bases to trimming and J lost 3 bases, with 17 bases between them. The CDR3 runs to 15 residues.